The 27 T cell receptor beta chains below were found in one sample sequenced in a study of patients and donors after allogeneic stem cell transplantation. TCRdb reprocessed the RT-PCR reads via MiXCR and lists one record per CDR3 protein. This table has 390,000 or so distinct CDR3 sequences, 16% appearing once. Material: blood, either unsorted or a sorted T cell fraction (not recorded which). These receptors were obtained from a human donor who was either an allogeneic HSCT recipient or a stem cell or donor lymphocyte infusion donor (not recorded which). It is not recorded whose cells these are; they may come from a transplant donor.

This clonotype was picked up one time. The CDR3 DNA sequence: TGCGCCAGCAGCCAGGATATCGGGTCAGGGAACGAGCAGTACTTC. Translating it yields CASSQDIGSGNEQYF. The chain has TRBV4-1 and TRBJ2-7, with D maybe TRBD1 (5 bases). Trimming took off 3 bases at V and 5 bases at J, with 17 bases between the two ends. CDR3 length: 15 residues. Germline CDR1 reads MGHRA; CDR2 reads YSYEKL.

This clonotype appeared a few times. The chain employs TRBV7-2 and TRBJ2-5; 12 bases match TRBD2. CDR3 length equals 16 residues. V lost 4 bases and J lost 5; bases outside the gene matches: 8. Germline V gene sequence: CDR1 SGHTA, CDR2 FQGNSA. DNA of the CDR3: TGTGCCAGCAGCTCGGGACTAGCGGGCGCAGGGGAGACCCAGTACTTC. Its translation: CASSSGLAGAGETQYF.

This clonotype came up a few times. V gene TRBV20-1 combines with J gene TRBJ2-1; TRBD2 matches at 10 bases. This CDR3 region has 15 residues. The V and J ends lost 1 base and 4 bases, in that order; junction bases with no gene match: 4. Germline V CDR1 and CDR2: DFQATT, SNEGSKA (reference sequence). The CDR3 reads CSARVLAGPYNEQFF. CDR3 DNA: TGCAGTGCTAGAGTACTAGCGGGGCCATACAATGAGCAGTTCTTC.

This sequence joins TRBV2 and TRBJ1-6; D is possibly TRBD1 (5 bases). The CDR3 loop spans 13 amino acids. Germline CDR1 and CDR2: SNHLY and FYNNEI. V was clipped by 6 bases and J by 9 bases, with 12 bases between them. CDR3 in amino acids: CASSGDRRSPLHF. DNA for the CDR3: TGTGCCAGCAGCGGGGACCGTCGTTCACCCCTCCACTTT.

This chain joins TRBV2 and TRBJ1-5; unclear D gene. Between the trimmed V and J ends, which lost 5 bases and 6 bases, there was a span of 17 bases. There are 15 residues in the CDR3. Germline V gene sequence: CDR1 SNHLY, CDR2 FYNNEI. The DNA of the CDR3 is TGTGCCAGCAGTATAGAGAAAAGTTTCAGTCAGCCCCAGCATTTT. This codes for CASSIEKSFSQPQHF. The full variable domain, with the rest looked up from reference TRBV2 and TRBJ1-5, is EPEVTQTPSHQVTQMGQEVILRCVPISNHLYFYWYRQILGQKVEFLVSFYNNEISEKSEIFDDQFSVERPDGSNFTLKIRSTKLEDSAMYFCASSIEKSFSQPQHFGDGTRLSIL.

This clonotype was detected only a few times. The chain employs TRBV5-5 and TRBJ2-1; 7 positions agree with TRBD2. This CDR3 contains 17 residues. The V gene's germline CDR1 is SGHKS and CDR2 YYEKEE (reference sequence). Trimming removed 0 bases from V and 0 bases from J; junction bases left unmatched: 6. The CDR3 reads CASSLGIAGSSYNEQFF. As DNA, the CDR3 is TGTGCCAGCAGCTTGGGGATAGCGGGTAGCTCCTACAATGAGCAGTTCTTC.

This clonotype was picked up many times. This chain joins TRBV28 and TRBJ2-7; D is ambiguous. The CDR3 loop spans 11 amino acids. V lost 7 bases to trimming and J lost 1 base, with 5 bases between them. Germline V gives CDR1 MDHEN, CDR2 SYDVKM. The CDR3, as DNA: TGTGCCAGCACCAGTTCCTACGAGCAGTACTTC. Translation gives CASTSSYEQYF.

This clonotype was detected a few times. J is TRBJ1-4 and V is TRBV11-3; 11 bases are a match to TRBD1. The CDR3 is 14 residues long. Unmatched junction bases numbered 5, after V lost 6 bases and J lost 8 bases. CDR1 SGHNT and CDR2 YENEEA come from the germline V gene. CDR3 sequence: CASSRDRGNEKLFF. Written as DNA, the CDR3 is TGTGCCAGCAGTCGGGACAGGGGGAACGAAAAACTGTTTTTT.

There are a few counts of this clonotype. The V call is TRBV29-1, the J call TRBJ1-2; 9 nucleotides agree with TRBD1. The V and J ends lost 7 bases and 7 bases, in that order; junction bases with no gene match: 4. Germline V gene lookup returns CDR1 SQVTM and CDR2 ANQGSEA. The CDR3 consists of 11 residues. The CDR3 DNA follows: TGCAGCGACAGGGGGCGAAGTGGCTACACCTTC. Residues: CSDRGRSGYTF.

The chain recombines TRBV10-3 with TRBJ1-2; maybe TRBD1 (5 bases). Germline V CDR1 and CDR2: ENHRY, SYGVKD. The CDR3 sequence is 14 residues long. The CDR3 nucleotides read TGTACCGGAAACCGGGACGGATATAACTATGGCTACACCTTC. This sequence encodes CTGNRDGYNYGYTF.

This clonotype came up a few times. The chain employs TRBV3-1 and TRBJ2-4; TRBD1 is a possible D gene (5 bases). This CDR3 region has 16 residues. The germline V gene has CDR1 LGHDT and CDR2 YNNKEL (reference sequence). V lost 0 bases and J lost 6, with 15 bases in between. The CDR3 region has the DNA TGTGCCAGCAGCCAAGAATCGCGTCCTAGGGGAAACATTCAGTACTTC. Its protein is CASSQESRPRGNIQYF. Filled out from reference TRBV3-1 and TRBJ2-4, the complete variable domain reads DTAVSQTPKYLVTQMGNDKSIKCEQNLGHDTMYWYKQDSKKFLKIMFSYNNKELIINETVPNRFSPKSPDKAHLNLHINSLELGDSAVYFCASSQESRPRGNIQYFGAGTRLSVL.

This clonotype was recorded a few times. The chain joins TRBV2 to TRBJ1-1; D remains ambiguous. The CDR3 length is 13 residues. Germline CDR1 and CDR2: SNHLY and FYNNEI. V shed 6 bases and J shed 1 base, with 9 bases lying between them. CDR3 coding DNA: TGTGCCAGCAGGAAGACACCGAACACTGAAGCTTTCTTT. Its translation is CASRKTPNTEAFF. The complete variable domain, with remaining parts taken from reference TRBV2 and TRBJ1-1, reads EPEVTQTPSHQVTQMGQEVILRCVPISNHLYFYWYRQILGQKVEFLVSFYNNEISEKSEIFDDQFSVERPDGSNFTLKIRSTKLEDSAMYFCASRKTPNTEAFFGQGTRLTVV.

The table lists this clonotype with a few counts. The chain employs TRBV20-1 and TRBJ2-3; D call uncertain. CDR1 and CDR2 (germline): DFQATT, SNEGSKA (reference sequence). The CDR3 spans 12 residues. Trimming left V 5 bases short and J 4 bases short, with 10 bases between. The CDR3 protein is CSAGMSADTQYF. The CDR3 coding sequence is TGCAGTGCTGGAATGTCCGCAGATACGCAGTATTTT.

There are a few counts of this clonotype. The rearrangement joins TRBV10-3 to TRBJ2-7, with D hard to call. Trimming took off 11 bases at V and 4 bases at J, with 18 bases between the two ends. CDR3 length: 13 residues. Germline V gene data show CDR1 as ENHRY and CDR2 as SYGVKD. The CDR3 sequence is CAARGGSRYEQYF. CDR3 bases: TGTGCCGCCCGTGGCGGCTCTCGATACGAGCAGTACTTC.

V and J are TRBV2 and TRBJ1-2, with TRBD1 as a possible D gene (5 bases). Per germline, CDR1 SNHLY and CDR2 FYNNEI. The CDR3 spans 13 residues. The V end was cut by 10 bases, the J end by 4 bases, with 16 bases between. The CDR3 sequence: CATGTAGPYGYTF. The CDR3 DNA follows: TGTGCCACCGGGACGGCAGGTCCCTATGGCTACACCTTC.

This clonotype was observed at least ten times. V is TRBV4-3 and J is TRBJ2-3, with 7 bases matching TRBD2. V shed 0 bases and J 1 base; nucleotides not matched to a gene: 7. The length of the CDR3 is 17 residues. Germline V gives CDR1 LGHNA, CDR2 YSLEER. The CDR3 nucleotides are TGCGCCAGCAGCCAAGACACCCCGGGGGGAGGCACAGATACGCAGTATTTT. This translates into CASSQDTPGGGTDTQYF.

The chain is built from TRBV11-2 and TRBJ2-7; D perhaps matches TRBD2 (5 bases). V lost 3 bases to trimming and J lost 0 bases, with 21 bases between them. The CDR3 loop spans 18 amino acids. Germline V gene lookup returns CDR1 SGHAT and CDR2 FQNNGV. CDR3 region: CASSLRTPGTAFSYEQYF. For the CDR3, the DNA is TGTGCCAGCAGCTTGCGCACTCCGGGAACAGCGTTCTCCTACGAGCAGTACTTC.

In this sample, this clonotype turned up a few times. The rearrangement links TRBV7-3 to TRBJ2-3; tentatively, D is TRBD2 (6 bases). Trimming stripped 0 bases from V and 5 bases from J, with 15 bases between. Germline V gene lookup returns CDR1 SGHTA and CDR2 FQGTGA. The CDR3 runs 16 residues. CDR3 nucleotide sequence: TGTGCCAGCAGCTTAACGGGAGGCGTTGTAAAAGATACGCAGTATTTT. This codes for CASSLTGGVVKDTQYF.

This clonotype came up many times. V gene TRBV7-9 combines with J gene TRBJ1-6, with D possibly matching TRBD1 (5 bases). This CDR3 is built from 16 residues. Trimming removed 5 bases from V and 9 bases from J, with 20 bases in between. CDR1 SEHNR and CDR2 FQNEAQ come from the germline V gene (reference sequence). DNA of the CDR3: TGTGCCAGCAGCGCTCGAGGGGAGGCGATGGGTTCACCCCTCCACTTT. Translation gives CASSARGEAMGSPLHF.

CDR3 in amino acids: CASSLNRGATGELFF. The CDR3 DNA follows: TGTGCCAGCAGTTTAAACAGGGGAGCCACCGGGGAGCTGTTTTTT. This chain joins TRBV27 and TRBJ2-2, with 7 positions matching TRBD1. The V gene end was trimmed by 2 bases and the J gene end by 4 bases; junction bases not matched to a gene: 4. Germline assignment: CDR1 MNHEY and CDR2 SMNVEV (reference sequence). This CDR3 region has 15 residues.

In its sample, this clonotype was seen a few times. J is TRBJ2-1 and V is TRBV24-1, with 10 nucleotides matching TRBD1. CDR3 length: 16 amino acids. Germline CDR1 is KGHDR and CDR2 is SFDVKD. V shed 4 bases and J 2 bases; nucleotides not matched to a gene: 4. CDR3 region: CATSEPGQGAYNEQFF. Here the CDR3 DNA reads TGTGCCACCAGTGAACCAGGACAGGGGGCCTACAATGAGCAGTTCTTC.

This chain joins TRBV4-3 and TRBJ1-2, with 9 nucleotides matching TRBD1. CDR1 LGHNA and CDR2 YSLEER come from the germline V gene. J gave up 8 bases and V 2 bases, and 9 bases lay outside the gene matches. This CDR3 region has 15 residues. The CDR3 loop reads CASSQRGGTGRGYTF. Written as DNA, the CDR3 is TGCGCCAGCAGCCAAAGAGGCGGGACAGGGCGCGGCTACACCTTC.

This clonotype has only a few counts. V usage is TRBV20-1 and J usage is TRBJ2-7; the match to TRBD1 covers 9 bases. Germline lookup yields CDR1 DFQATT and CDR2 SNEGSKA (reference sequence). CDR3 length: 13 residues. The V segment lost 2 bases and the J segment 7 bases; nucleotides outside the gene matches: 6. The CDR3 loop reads CSARRDRDWEQYF. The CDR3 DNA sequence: TGCAGTGCTAGACGGGACAGGGACTGGGAGCAGTACTTC.

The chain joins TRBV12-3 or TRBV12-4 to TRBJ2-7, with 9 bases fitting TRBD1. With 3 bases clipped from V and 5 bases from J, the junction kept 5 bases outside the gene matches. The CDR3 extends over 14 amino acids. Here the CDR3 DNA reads TGTGCCAGCAGTTTTTGGGACAGGGTCCACGAGCAGTACTTC. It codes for CASSFWDRVHEQYF.

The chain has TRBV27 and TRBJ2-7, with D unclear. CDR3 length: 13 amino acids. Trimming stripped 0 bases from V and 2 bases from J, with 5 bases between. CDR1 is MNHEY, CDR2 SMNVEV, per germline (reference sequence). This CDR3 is CASSLSPAYEQYF. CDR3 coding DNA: TGTGCCAGCAGTTTATCTCCAGCCTACGAGCAGTACTTC.

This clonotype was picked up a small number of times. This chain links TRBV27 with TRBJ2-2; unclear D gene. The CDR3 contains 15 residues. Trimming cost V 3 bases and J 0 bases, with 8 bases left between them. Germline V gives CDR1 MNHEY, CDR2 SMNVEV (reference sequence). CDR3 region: CASSFKQTNTGELFF. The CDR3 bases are TGTGCCAGCAGTTTCAAGCAGACGAACACCGGGGAGCTGTTTTTT.

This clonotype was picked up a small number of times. CDR3 coding DNA: TGCGCCAGCAGCTTGAGAGCGGTGGAGGGCTACACCTTC. Its translation is CASSLRAVEGYTF. J is TRBJ1-2 and V is TRBV5-1, with D uncertain. The CDR3 contains 13 residues. Trimming left V 1 base short and J 8 bases short, with 12 bases between. Germline CDR1 and CDR2: SGHRS and YFSETQ.